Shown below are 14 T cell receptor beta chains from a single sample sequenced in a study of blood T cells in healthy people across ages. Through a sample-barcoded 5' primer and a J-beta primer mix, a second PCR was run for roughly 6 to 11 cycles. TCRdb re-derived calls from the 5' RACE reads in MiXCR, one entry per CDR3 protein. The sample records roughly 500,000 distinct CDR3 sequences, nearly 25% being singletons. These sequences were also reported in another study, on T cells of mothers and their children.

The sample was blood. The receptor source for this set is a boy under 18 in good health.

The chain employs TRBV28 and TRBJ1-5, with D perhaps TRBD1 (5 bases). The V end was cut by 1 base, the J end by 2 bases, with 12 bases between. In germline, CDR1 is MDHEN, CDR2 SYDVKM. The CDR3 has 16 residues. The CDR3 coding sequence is TGTGCCAGCAGTTTATTACGGAGGGGTGGCAATCAGCCCCAGCATTTT. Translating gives CASSLLRRGGNQPQHF.

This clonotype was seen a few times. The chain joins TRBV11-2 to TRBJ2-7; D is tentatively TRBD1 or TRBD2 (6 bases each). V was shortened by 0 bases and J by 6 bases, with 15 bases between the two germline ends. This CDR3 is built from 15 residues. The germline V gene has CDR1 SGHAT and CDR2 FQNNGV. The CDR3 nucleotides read TGTGCCAGCAGCTTAGATAGTCGGGGGCTATCCGAGCAGTACTTC. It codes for CASSLDSRGLSEQYF.

In nucleotides, the CDR3 is TGCAGTGTGGGGGCCCAGTACTTC. It yields the protein CSVGAQYF. V gene TRBV20-1 combines with J gene TRBJ2-5; either TRBD1 or TRBD2 may fit D (5 bases each). Per the germline V gene, CDR1 is DFQATT and CDR2 is SNEGSKA (reference sequence). Between the trimmed V and J ends, which lost 7 bases and 9 bases, there was a span of 6 bases. This CDR3 contains 8 residues.

Written as DNA, the CDR3 is TGTGCCAGCAGTGGAGGACTAGCGCAGCCCTACCAAGAGACCCAGTACTTC. It is translated as CASSGGLAQPYQETQYF. This chain joins TRBV12-3 or TRBV12-4 and TRBJ2-5; 9 bases line up with TRBD2. V lost 5 bases and J lost 0; bases outside the gene matches: 10. This CDR3 contains 17 residues.

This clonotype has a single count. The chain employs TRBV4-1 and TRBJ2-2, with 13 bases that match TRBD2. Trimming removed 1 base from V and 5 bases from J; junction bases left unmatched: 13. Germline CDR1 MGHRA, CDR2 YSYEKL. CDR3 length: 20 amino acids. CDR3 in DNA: TGCGCCAGCAGCCAAGGTCTCCTACTAGCGGGGGGGCGAGCGACCGGGGAGCTGTTTTTT. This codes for CASSQGLLLAGGRATGELFF.

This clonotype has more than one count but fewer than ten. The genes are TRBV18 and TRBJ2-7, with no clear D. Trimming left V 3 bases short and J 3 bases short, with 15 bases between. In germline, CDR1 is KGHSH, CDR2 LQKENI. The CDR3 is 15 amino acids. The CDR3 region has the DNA TGTGCCAGCTCACCGCCCCGTACCTCGTACTACGAGCAGTACTTC. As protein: CASSPPRTSYYEQYF.

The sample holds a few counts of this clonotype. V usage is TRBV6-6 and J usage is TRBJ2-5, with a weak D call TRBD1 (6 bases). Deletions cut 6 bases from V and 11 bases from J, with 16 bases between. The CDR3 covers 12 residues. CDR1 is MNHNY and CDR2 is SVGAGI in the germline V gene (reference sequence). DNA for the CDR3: TGTGCCAGCAGCTCCGACAGGTTTAAGCAGTACTTC. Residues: CASSSDRFKQYF.

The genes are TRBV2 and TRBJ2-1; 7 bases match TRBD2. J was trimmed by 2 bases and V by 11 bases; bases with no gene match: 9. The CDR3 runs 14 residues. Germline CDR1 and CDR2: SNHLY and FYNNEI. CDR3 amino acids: CAGRSGIAYNEQFF. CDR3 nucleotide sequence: TGTGCCGGACGGAGCGGGATCGCCTACAATGAGCAGTTCTTC.

For the CDR3, the DNA is TGTGCCAGCACCTACCTGACTAGCGGGGAATACAATGAGCAGTTCTTC. It is translated as CASTYLTSGEYNEQFF. This sequence joins TRBV6-2 or TRBV6-3 and TRBJ2-1; 11 nucleotides align to TRBD2. Looked up from germline, CDR1 is MNHEY and CDR2 is SVGEGT. The J segment lost 4 bases and the V segment lost 7 bases, leaving 9 bases of the junction unmatched. The CDR3 covers 16 residues.

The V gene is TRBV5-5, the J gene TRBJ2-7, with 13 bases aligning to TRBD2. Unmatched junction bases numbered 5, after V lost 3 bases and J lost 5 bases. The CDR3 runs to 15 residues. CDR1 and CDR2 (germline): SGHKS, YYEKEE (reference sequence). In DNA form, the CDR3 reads TGTGCCAGCAGCTCCCAACTAGCGGGGGGGCACGAGCAGTACTTC. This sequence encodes CASSSQLAGGHEQYF.

Here the CDR3 reads CASSQVGRDQPQHF. The CDR3 nucleotides read TGTGCCAGCAGCCAAGTGGGAAGGGATCAGCCCCAGCATTTT. V usage is TRBV14 and J usage is TRBJ1-5; D is uncertain. Trimming took off 1 base at V and 5 bases at J, with 9 bases between the two ends. CDR3 length: 14 residues. Germline CDR1 reads SGHDN; CDR2 reads FVKESK.

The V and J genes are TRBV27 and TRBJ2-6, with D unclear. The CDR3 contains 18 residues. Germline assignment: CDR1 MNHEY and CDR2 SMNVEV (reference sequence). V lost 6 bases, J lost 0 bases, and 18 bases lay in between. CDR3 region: CASRSNSSPCSGANVLTF. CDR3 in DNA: TGTGCCAGCAGATCTAATTCGAGTCCCTGCTCTGGGGCCAACGTCCTGACTTTC.

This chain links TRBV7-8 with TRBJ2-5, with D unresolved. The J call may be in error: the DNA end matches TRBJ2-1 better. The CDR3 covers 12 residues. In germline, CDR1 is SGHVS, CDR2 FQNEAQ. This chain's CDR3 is CASSYGGYEQFF. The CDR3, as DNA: TGTGCCAGCAGTTATGGCGGCTATGAGCAGTTCTTC.

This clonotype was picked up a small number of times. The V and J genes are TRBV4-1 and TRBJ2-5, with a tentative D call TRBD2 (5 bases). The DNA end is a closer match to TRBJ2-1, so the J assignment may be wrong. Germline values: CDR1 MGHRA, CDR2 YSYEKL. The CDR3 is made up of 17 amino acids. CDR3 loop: CASSQGRLALEKNEQFF. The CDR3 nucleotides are TGCGCCAGCAGCCAAGGAAGGCTAGCCCTAGAGAAGAATGAGCAGTTCTTC.